Listed below are T cell receptor beta chains from one sample, sequenced in a study of radiation and T cells in renal cell carcinoma. The data were produced by immunoSEQ multiplex PCR, yet TCRdb's version contains in-frame clones alone and is incomplete. The sample has roughly 61,000 clones; around three quarters are singletons. The input for sequencing was blood, taken from a patient whose treatment included radiotherapy and nephrectomy. These TCRs come from a man in his 60s with renal cell carcinoma. Each CDR3 is given with its conserved first and last residue. D genes are given only for firm matches. A row's size may be missing; if present it is once, few, many or a size class.

v_gene,d_gene,j_gene,abundance,CDR3nt,CDR3aa
TRBV11-3,TRBD1,TRBJ1-1,NA,TGTGCCAGCAGCTTAGACCACCCCCCGACAGGGGATGACACTGAAGCTTTCTTT,CASSLDHPPTGDDTEAFF
TRBV18,TRBD1,TRBJ2-3,NA,TGTGCCAGCTCACCCGAGGGACAGGAGTACACAGATACGCAGTATTTT,CASSPEGQEYTDTQYF
TRBV7-3,NA,TRBJ2-2,once,TGTGCCAGCAGCTTATCGGCGTCGGCGAACACCGGGGAGCTGTTTTTT,CASSLSASANTGELFF
TRBV5-6,TRBD1,TRBJ2-5,NA,TGTGCCAGCAGATCCCGACAGGGCCAGATCGAAGAGACCCAGTACTTC,CASRSRQGQIEETQYF
TRBV19,TRBD1,TRBJ1-1,NA,TGTGCCATCCTAGGGGGCTGGGGCACTGAAGCTTTCTTT,CAILGGWGTEAFF
TRBV6-1,NA,TRBJ2-3,NA,TGTGCCAGCAGTGAAGGCGAGGTAAAAGATACGCAGTATTTT,CASSEGEVKDTQYF
TRBV18,TRBD2,TRBJ2-7,NA,TGTGCCAGCTCACCGCTGGGACTAGCGCCGTCCTACGAGCAGTACTTC,CASSPLGLAPSYEQYF
TRBV7-8,NA,TRBJ1-6,NA,TGTGCCAGCTTACCAAACAGGGATTCACCCCTCCACTTT,CASLPNRDSPLHF
TRBV19,NA,TRBJ2-2,once,TGTGCCAGTAGTATCCGGCTAGCTGGGACCGGGGAGCTGTTTTTT,CASSIRLAGTGELFF
TRBV5-6,TRBD2,TRBJ2-7,NA,TGTGCCAGCAGCCAACTAGCGGGGGGAACGTACGAGCAGTACTTC,CASSQLAGGTYEQYF
TRBV5-6,NA,TRBJ2-5,NA,TGTGCCAGCAGCTCTAGTGGGACGATCCAAGAGACCCAGTACTTC,CASSSSGTIQETQYF
TRBV27,TRBD2,TRBJ2-7,once,TGTGCCAGCAGTAGCTATCGGGGGGGATACGAGCAGTACTTC,CASSSYRGGYEQYF
TRBV20-1,NA,TRBJ2-2,NA,TGCAGTGCTAGAGCCGGGACGGGGCTGTTTTTT,CSARAGTGLFF
TRBV7-6,NA,TRBJ2-1,NA,TGTGCCAGCAGCCTCACGGACAGTGCCGATAATGAGCAGTTCTTC,CASSLTDSADNEQFF
TRBV5-1,NA,TRBJ1-2,NA,TGCGCCAGCAGTCAATTGACAGCGGAGCGGTCTGGCTACACCTTC,CASSQLTAERSGYTF
TRBV29-1,NA,TRBJ2-7,NA,TGCAGCGCTGAGGGCTGGGGCTCCTACGAGCAGTACTTC,CSAEGWGSYEQYF
TRBV9,TRBD1,TRBJ2-7,NA,TGTGCCAGCAGCGGGGACAGGTACGAGCAGTACTTC,CASSGDRYEQYF
TRBV5-4,TRBD1,TRBJ1-3,NA,TGTGCCAGCAGCCGAGGGGGACAGGGCCTTGGAAACACCATATATTTT,CASSRGGQGLGNTIYF
TRBV7-8,NA,TRBJ1-5,NA,TGTGCCAGCAGCTTACTATACGCTGGGCAAAACGACGTCCAGCATTTT,CASSLLYAGQNDVQHF
TRBV5-6,NA,TRBJ1-4,NA,TGTGCCAGCAGCTTCCCAGGGGTAGAAAAACTGTTTTTT,CASSFPGVEKLFF
TRBV2,TRBD2,TRBJ2-7,NA,TGTGCCAGCAATATAGAAGGGGTCAGGCTAGCGGGAGAGCAGTACTTC,CASNIEGVRLAGEQYF
TRBV4-3,NA,TRBJ2-1,NA,TGCGCCAGCAGCCCATATTGGGGGCTTAGGTACAATGAGCAGTTCTTC,CASSPYWGLRYNEQFF
TRBV18,NA,TRBJ1-5,NA,TGTGCCAGCTCACCCCAGGGAATAGGGCTCCCAAGACAAAATCAGCCCCAGCATTTT,CASSPQGIGLPRQNQPQHF
TRBV19,NA,TRBJ2-7,NA,TGTGCCAGTAGTATCGGGCAGGGTGGTGGAAACGAGCAGTACTTC,CASSIGQGGGNEQYF
TRBV12-5,TRBD1,TRBJ2-1,few,TGTGCTAGTGGTGTGGGACAGGGTAGCGCCAATGAGCAGTTCTTC,CASGVGQGSANEQFF
TRBV7-6,NA,TRBJ2-1,NA,TGTGCCAGCAGTAACAGGGAAAATGAGCAGTTCTTC,CASSNRENEQFF
TRBV30,TRBD1,TRBJ2-1,once,TGTGCCTGGAGTACCGGGACAGGTGGTCCCAATGAGCAGTTCTTC,CAWSTGTGGPNEQFF
TRBV7-2,NA,TRBJ1-1,NA,TGTGCCAGCAGCCGACCCATTGGGGGTACTGAAGCTTTCTTT,CASSRPIGGTEAFF
TRBV11-2,NA,TRBJ2-5,NA,TGTGCCAGCAGCTTAGATCCAGCCAGAGGGGAGACCCAGTACTTC,CASSLDPARGETQYF
TRBV6-5,NA,TRBJ1-1,NA,TGTGCCAGCAGTTCCAGGGCGGCGGACACTGAAGCTTTCTTT,CASSSRAADTEAFF
TRBV7-2,NA,TRBJ2-1,NA,TGTGCCAGCAGCTTAGCTAGACTCGACAATGAGCAGTTCTTC,CASSLARLDNEQFF
TRBV5-1,TRBD2,TRBJ2-5,NA,TGCGCCAGCAGCTGGGGGGGTAGCGGGAGGGCCGGATCAAAGACCCAGTACTTC,CASSWGGSGRAGSKTQYF
TRBV7-9,TRBD2,TRBJ2-3,NA,TGTGCCAGCAGTCCCCGGGGGGGCGTTGGAGATACGCAGTATTTT,CASSPRGGVGDTQYF
TRBV4-2,NA,TRBJ2-2,once,TGTGCCAGCAGCCATCCGACAACGGGGCAGGGCTTGAACACCGGGGAGCTGTTTTTT,CASSHPTTGQGLNTGELFF
TRBV9,NA,TRBJ1-6,NA,TGTGCCAGCAGCGCTGCGCCCGGGACTGGGGTGTTCACCCTCCACTTT,CASSAAPGTGVFTLHF
TRBV4-3,TRBD2,TRBJ2-2,NA,TGCGCCAGCAGCCAAGAGATTAGCGGGGGGGCCTGGAACACCGGGGAGCTGTTTTTT,CASSQEISGGAWNTGELFF
TRBV9,TRBD2,TRBJ2-7,NA,TGTGCCAGCAGCCCCGACGGGGGGGTTTATAGCTCCTACGAGCAGTACTTC,CASSPDGGVYSSYEQYF
TRBV11-2,NA,TRBJ2-1,NA,TGTGCCAGCAGCTTCTCCTACAATGAGCAGTTCTTC,CASSFSYNEQFF